These 27 T cell receptor beta chains were all obtained from the same sample, sequenced in a study of T cell responses to AZD1222 COVID-19 vaccine. The table came from immunoSEQ multiplex PCR; TCRdb's copy has only in-frame clones and leaves some out. The sample holds 30,000 to 40,000 clones, roughly 88% seen once. Sample: peripheral blood, taken 28 days after the second AZD1222 dose. Receptors were obtained from an adult who received the AZD1222 COVID-19 vaccine.

V gene TRBV7-2 combines with J gene TRBJ2-1; a weak D match, TRBD1 (6 bases). The V gene lost 5 bases and the J gene lost 5 bases, with 13 bases spanning the gap. Germline CDR1 is SGHTA and CDR2 is FQGNSA. This CDR3 region has 14 residues. The DNA of the CDR3 is TGTGCCAGCAGCCCCCAGGGGAGCGACAATGAGCAGTTCTTC. Translating gives CASSPQGSDNEQFF.

The chain carries TRBV21-1 and TRBJ1-4. TRBV21-1 is noted as a pseudogene. There are 17 residues in the CDR3. CDR3 sequence (DNA): TGTGCCAGCAGCAAAACACCGCGTGGACCGTTTAATGAAAAACTGTTTTTT. This sequence encodes CASSKTPRGPFNEKLFF.

This chain connects TRBV10-1 to TRBJ1-2; D perhaps matches TRBD1 (5 bases). This CDR3 comprises 13 residues. Germline V CDR1 and CDR2: WNHNN, SYGVQD (reference sequence). The V end was cut by 6 bases, the J end by 5 bases, with 13 bases between. The CDR3 here is CASRGTGPYGYTF. In DNA form, the CDR3 reads TGCGCCAGCAGAGGCACAGGACCTTATGGCTACACCTTC.

The chain employs TRBV7-9 and TRBJ1-6, with D tentatively TRBD1 (6 bases). V was cut by 5 bases and J by 10 bases, with 15 bases left in between. Germline values: CDR1 SEHNR, CDR2 FQNEAQ (reference sequence). The CDR3 runs to 14 residues. The CDR3 loop reads CASSPEQGLSPLHF. DNA of the CDR3: TGTGCCAGCAGCCCAGAACAGGGATTGTCACCCCTCCACTTT.

This chain connects TRBV4-3 to TRBJ2-1, with D uncertain. The CDR3 length is 16 residues. Germline assignment: CDR1 LGHNA and CDR2 YSLEER. Trimming removed 0 bases from V and 5 bases from J, with 14 bases in between. The CDR3 is CASSQDPFFGDNEQFF. The CDR3 bases are TGCGCCAGCAGCCAAGACCCGTTTTTTGGGGACAATGAGCAGTTCTTC.

J is TRBJ2-5 and V is TRBV7-8; no reliable D call. CDR1 SGHVS and CDR2 FQNEAQ come from the germline V gene. V was shortened by 5 bases and J by 5 bases, with 9 bases between the two germline ends. CDR3 length equals 12 residues. The CDR3 bases are TGTGCCAGCAGCCCGTTTTCGGAGACCCAGTACTTC. Translating gives CASSPFSETQYF.

The CDR3 sequence is CASSQDQGTYYEQYF. As DNA, the CDR3 is TGCGCCAGCAGCCAAGATCAGGGGACATACTACGAGCAGTACTTC. J is TRBJ2-7 and V is TRBV4-3; D is possibly TRBD1 (6 bases). The germline V and J ends were trimmed by 0 bases and 3 bases, with 12 bases remaining between them. The germline CDR1 and CDR2 sequences are LGHNA and YSLEER. The CDR3 is made up of 15 amino acids.

This clone occurred a few times. The chain carries TRBV5-4 and TRBJ2-2, with 12 bases aligning to TRBD1. The germline CDR1 and CDR2 sequences are SGHNT and YYREEE (reference sequence). V lost 1 base, J lost 5 bases, and 6 bases stayed unmatched. CDR3 length equals 17 residues. CDR3 protein: CASSLPGTGGRTGELFF. In DNA, the CDR3 is TGTGCCAGCAGCTTGCCTGGGACAGGGGGCAGGACCGGGGAGCTGTTTTTT.

V gene TRBV2 combines with J gene TRBJ2-7; 7 nucleotides align to TRBD2. The CDR3 is 15 amino acids. Germline lookup yields CDR1 SNHLY and CDR2 FYNNEI. The V segment lost 6 bases and the J segment 0 bases; nucleotides outside the gene matches: 8. The CDR3 region has the DNA TGTGCCAGCAGAGTTAGCGGGCTAAACTCCTACGAGCAGTACTTC. Its translation: CASRVSGLNSYEQYF.

This chain uses TRBV7-6 with TRBJ1-6; 7 nucleotides agree with TRBD1. This CDR3 spans 15 amino acids. With 2 bases clipped from V and 6 bases from J, the junction kept 4 bases outside the gene matches. Germline V gene data show CDR1 as SGHVS and CDR2 as FNYEAQ. This CDR3 is CASSLTAGGNSPLHF. The DNA of the CDR3 is TGTGCCAGCAGCTTAACCGCAGGGGGTAATTCACCCCTCCACTTT.

The chain employs TRBV5-1 and TRBJ2-2; 8 positions match TRBD2. Looked up from germline, CDR1 is SGHRS and CDR2 is YFSETQ. The V segment lost 1 base and the J segment 0 bases; nucleotides outside the gene matches: 2. This CDR3 has 16 residues. Written as DNA, the CDR3 is TGCGCCAGCAGCTTGACGCGGGGGGCGAACACCGGGGAGCTGTTTTTT. Translation gives CASSLTRGANTGELFF.

The chain links TRBV5-1 to TRBJ1-1, with 10 bases identical to TRBD1. CDR3 length equals 14 residues. V shed 5 bases, J shed 0 bases, and the junction held 1 base outside the gene matches. The V gene's germline CDR1 is SGHRS and CDR2 YFSETQ. The CDR3 bases are TGCGCCAGCAGGGGACAGGGGATGAACACTGAAGCTTTCTTT. Translation: CASRGQGMNTEAFF.

This sequence joins TRBV7-8 and TRBJ1-2, with TRBD1 matching over 9 bases. The CDR3 contains 13 residues. V lost 6 bases to trimming and J lost 7 bases; unmatched junction nucleotides: 6. Germline V lookup: CDR1 SGHVS, CDR2 FQNEAQ. Written as DNA, the CDR3 is TGTGCCAGCAGTTTACAGGGGGCGGGTGGCTACACCTTC. As protein: CASSLQGAGGYTF.

J is TRBJ2-2 and V is TRBV6-5; TRBD2 aligns across 7 bases. Germline trimming cut 2 bases from V and 4 bases from J; bases unmatched to any gene: 4. Germline CDR1 MNHEY, CDR2 SVGAGI. The CDR3 runs to 15 residues. The CDR3 sequence is CASSYGSGGTGELFF. The CDR3, as DNA: TGTGCCAGCAGTTACGGCTCGGGGGGCACCGGGGAGCTGTTTTTT.

V gene TRBV2 combines with J gene TRBJ1-2; 7 bases map to TRBD1. The V and J ends lost 3 bases and 7 bases, in that order; junction bases with no gene match: 5. The V gene's germline CDR1 is SNHLY and CDR2 FYNNEI. This CDR3 contains 13 residues. The DNA of the CDR3 is TGTGCCAGCAGTGAGGGACAGAGAACTGGCTACACCTTC. This encodes CASSEGQRTGYTF.

The rearrangement links TRBV5-8 to TRBJ2-4, with D hard to call. The length of the CDR3 is 11 residues. Trimming removed 3 bases from V and 11 bases from J, with 9 bases in between. The germline V gene has CDR1 SGHTS and CDR2 YDEGEE. CDR3 in amino acids: CASSYTTLQYF. CDR3 bases: TGTGCCAGCAGCTACACGACACTTCAGTACTTC. The whole variable domain, remainder taken from reference TRBV5-8 and TRBJ2-4, is EAGVTQSPTHLIKTRGQQATLRCSPISGHTSVYWYQQALGLGLQFLLWYDEGEERNRGNFPPRFSGRQFPNYSSELNVNALELEDSALYLCASSYTTLQYFGAGTRLSVL.

The chain links TRBV5-1 to TRBJ2-3, with 10 bases fitting TRBD1. CDR3 length: 16 residues. The V gene's germline CDR1 is SGHRS and CDR2 YFSETQ. The ends lost 0 bases at V and 0 bases at J; junction bases unmatched: 1. CDR3 sequence: CASSLGTGGSTDTQYF. The CDR3 region has the DNA TGCGCCAGCAGCTTGGGGACAGGGGGAAGCACAGATACGCAGTATTTT.

This rearrangement joins TRBV21-1 to TRBJ2-2. TRBV21-1 is a recognized pseudogene. This CDR3 has 16 residues. CDR3 sequence reads: CASSKAPCRDTGELFF. CDR3 bases: TGTGCCAGCAGCAAAGCCCCGTGCAGAGACACCGGGGAGCTGTTTTTT.

This clone has a single count. This rearrangement joins TRBV7-8 to TRBJ1-5; D possibly corresponds to TRBD1 (5 bases). Germline values: CDR1 SGHVS, CDR2 FQNEAQ. The CDR3 sequence is 16 residues long. Trimming removed 0 bases at V and 3 bases at J, with 12 bases between. CDR3 DNA: TGTGCCAGCAGCTTAGCGCGGGTGGGGCTCAATCAGCCCCAGCATTTT. Its translation is CASSLARVGLNQPQHF.

The gene calls are TRBV6-6 and TRBJ1-2; 7 bases match TRBD1. With V trimmed by 4 bases and J by 8 bases, 10 bases remained unmatched. The CDR3 totals 14 residues. Germline CDR1 and CDR2: MNHNY and SVGAGI (reference sequence). The CDR3 DNA sequence: TGTGCCAGCAGTTCCTTACAGGGGTCGTGGGGCTACACCTTC. Amino acid sequence: CASSSLQGSWGYTF.

This sequence joins TRBV6-5 and TRBJ1-1; D not resolved. V was trimmed by 6 bases and J by 3 bases, leaving 8 bases between them. The germline gives CDR1 MNHEY, CDR2 SVGAGI. The CDR3 is made up of 12 amino acids. In DNA, the CDR3 is TGTGCCAGCAGACAGAGATACACTGAAGCTTTCTTT. The encoded protein is CASRQRYTEAFF.

This chain links TRBV16 with TRBJ2-6; D gene uncertain. V was clipped by 8 bases and J by 0 bases, with 17 bases between them. Germline V lookup: CDR1 KGHSY, CDR2 FQNENV. This CDR3 has 17 residues. The CDR3 here is CASVRWVILSGANVLTF. The CDR3 DNA is TGTGCCAGCGTCCGGTGGGTTATACTCTCTGGGGCCAACGTCCTGACTTTC.

The J gene is TRBJ1-2, the V gene TRBV4-2; D is possibly TRBD1 (6 bases). The germline gives CDR1 LGHNA, CDR2 YNFKEQ. The germline V and J ends were trimmed by 4 bases and 3 bases, with 12 bases remaining between them. There are 14 residues in the CDR3. CDR3 nucleotide sequence: TGTGCCAGCAGCCCGGGACATGTTGACTATGGCTACACCTTC. Its translation is CASSPGHVDYGYTF.

This chain links TRBV2 with TRBJ2-7; D may be TRBD1 (6 bases). Germline values: CDR1 SNHLY, CDR2 FYNNEI. Trimming left V 1 base short and J 2 bases short, with 9 bases between. The CDR3 has 14 amino acids. The CDR3 spells CASSEVRGPYEQYF. The CDR3 DNA sequence: TGTGCCAGCAGTGAAGTCAGGGGCCCCTACGAGCAGTACTTC.

The chain has TRBV6-5 and TRBJ1-5, with a possible D match to TRBD1 (6 bases). The CDR3 spans 15 residues. Trimming removed 0 bases at V and 6 bases at J, with 12 bases between. Germline CDR1 reads MNHEY; CDR2 reads SVGAGI. CDR3 region: CASSYSSGAGQPQHF. The CDR3 DNA follows: TGTGCCAGCAGTTACTCTTCGGGGGCAGGTCAGCCCCAGCATTTT.

The chain joins TRBV27 to TRBJ2-7; D remains unclear. V lost 2 bases and J lost 3, with 11 bases in between. Germline V gene sequence: CDR1 MNHEY, CDR2 SMNVEV (reference sequence). The CDR3 is made up of 14 amino acids. CDR3 in amino acids: CASSLRTDGYEQYF. CDR3 DNA: TGTGCCAGCAGTTTACGAACGGATGGCTACGAGCAGTACTTC.

The V and J genes are TRBV7-9 and TRBJ1-1; unclear D gene. Trimming took 1 base from V and 5 from J, leaving 11 bases between them. The CDR3 runs to 14 residues. Germline values: CDR1 SEHNR, CDR2 FQNEAQ (reference sequence). The CDR3 coding sequence is TGTGCCAGCAGCTTAGGTGCGGGTGAAACTGAAGCTTTCTTT. It encodes CASSLGAGETEAFF.